What follows is one TCR beta chain and its context. Its cognate antigen is unknown. Its ends do not fully match the called genes, so a read error is possible. This record belongs to a study of cytomegalovirus exposure and HLA in healthy donors. Study-wide points: Later work found that TCR association rates differed between HLA loci; DRB1 had the most and HLA-C the fewest. TCR sequences were mostly rare, though some public TCRs occurred in many donors. Segments of the TCR beta V type were, in most cases, productive about 87% or about 30% of the time in an earlier analysis. Common viral pathogens (according to a later analysis) appeared linked to several of the most significant clusters.

The PCR employed 60 Vbeta primers together with 13 Jbeta primers. Using immunoSEQ multiplex PCR, the repertoire was profiled, and TCRdb retains in-frame clones only, with some absent. This sample has roughly 170,000 clones, with more than 65% found just once. The TCR was taken from a man aged 25-45 years in good health and CMV-seronegative. Sequenced material: PBMCs.

The CDR3 region has the DNA TGTGCCAGCGGCTCACAGGGATTTAAGGACACTGAAGCTTCCTTT. Translation: CASGSQGFKDTEASF. The chain recombines TRBV28 with TRBJ1-1; D perhaps matches TRBD1 (6 bases). CDR3 length: 15 residues. CDR1 is MDHEN and CDR2 is SYDVKM in the germline V gene.